Reported below is one T cell receptor (beta chain). In its sample, this clonotype was seen many times. It lacks a known antigen. The input lacks base qualities; no much larger clone sits a single base away. This beta chain is an off-target read within a library intended for alpha chains, so its frequency means little. The time point label corresponds to: sample taken at primary tumor resection. Whole RNA extracted from tumor and nontumor lung tissue, or from cryopreserved PBMC samples, was used for TCR sequencing without cell sorting. Donors were some 67 patients with early-stage, untreated non-small cell lung cancer from the lung TRACERx cohort. Only patients with enough RNA available from two or more tumor regions were chosen for TCR sequencing. These data are taken from a study of spatial heterogeneity in lung cancer (dated by TCRdb to the late 2010s). In terms of the full investigation: Beta-chain transcripts were consistently detected in greater numbers than alpha-chain transcripts, which likely reflects a higher abundance of beta-chain transcripts. In the raw uncorrected reads, each unique combination of TCR and UMI appeared more than ten times on average. In non-small cell lung cancer, the study made a quantitative comparison of TCR alpha and beta repertoires among multiple tumor regions, matched nontumor lung and blood. Nonsynonymous mutation counts, determined by whole-exome sequencing of tumor tissue, were related to TCR repertoire features. Both alpha and beta chains were TCR-sequenced in samples taken at surgery, namely 220 tumor regions, around 70 matched nontumor lung samples and about 52 PBMC samples. The research as a whole found: Ubiquitous expanded tumor TCRs were found in blood more often at tumor resection than at routine follow-up. Additional single-cell paired TCR alpha and beta sequencing was considered necessary to confirm, at a functional level, the hypothesis that regional TCRs recognize regional mutations.

Reading from cysteine to phenylalanine, the CDR3 counts 13 amino acids. CDR3 DNA only is kept here, 39 bases in frame from base 1. V is reduced by 4 bases and J by 4 bases, leaving a spacing of 8 bases between them. According to the germline V gene, CDR1 reads SNHLY and CDR2 reads FYNNEI. The library was produced with 5' RACE. The sequencing machine was a NextSeq 500. In the TCR library protocol, a unique molecular identifier was attached to each TCR cDNA molecule so that PCR and sequencing errors could be corrected. As for the authors' bioinformatics: Decombinator tools were used for TCR identification, UMI-based error correction and CDR3 extraction. Expanded TCRs were defined as those above a frequency of 2 per 1,000, corresponding to the top 1% of the tumor frequency distribution. Renyi diversity was calculated using the R vegan package after each repertoire was subsampled 100 times to 5,000 TCRs. CDR3 similarity networks were constructed using string-kernel similarity of amino acid triplets, with links drawn between CDR3s whose pairwise similarity was above 0.82. The raw public data were reprocessed by TCRdb itself: fastp quality trimming at Q25, MiXCR clonotype calling, in-frame beta chains only. When rows share a CDR3 protein, they turn into one entry using the most common DNA and genes. None of the V and J calls come from the authors' own analysis; TCRdb made them. This sample comprises under 13,000 distinct CDR3 sequences, roughly 6.3% of them detected only once. The ten biggest clones cover roughly 28% of the sample.

The sequences come from PBMCs, collected at surgery. The clonotype was recovered from a male donor with early-stage non-small cell lung cancer. The receptor chain draws on TRBV2 and TRBJ1-5, with no confident D gene call. The bases are TGTGCCAGCAGTGTAGGAGGGAATCAGCCCCAGCATTTT. The translation is CASSVGGNQPQHF. Beyond the CDR3, the reference TRBV2 and TRBJ1-5 genes provide the residues; the full variable domain reads: EPEVTQTPSHQVTQMGQEVILRCVPISNHLYFYWYRQILGQKVEFLVSFYNNEISEKSEIFDDQFSVERPDGSNFTLKIRSTKLEDSAMYFCASSVGGNQPQHFGDGTRLSIL.